This TCR beta chain comes out of a study of brain T cells in children with intractable seizures. Whole-study results and caveats: Clones missing pre-surgery may reflect undersampling of that blood sample. Patients' HCMV serostatus was unknown; virus specificity rests on CDR3 similarity alone.

Sequenced by immunoSEQ multiplex PCR; TCRdb stores in-frame clones only, minus some. This sample has about 340,000 clones, with over 90% found just once. Stated time point: blood from clinic visit 5 months post-surgery; TSC patient then seizure free. Only cases whose brain tissue showed the highest T cell transcript signatures were sequenced. Pre-surgery treatment included at least one anti-epileptic drug. Worth noting for this clone: Its antigen is as yet unknown.

The sequenced sample was peripheral blood, obtained less than 6 months after surgery. The sequence derives from a boy younger than two with tuberous sclerosis and intractable seizures.

Written as DNA, the CDR3 is TGTGCCAGCAGTTTAAGGTTCGGGACAGGGTGGTACGAGCAGTACTTC. It specifies CASSLRFGTGWYEQYF. The chain uses TRBV27 and TRBJ2-7, with 9 bases fitting TRBD1. Germline V lookup: CDR1 MNHEY, CDR2 SMNVEV (reference sequence). This CDR3 is 16 amino acids long. V was pared by 2 bases and J by 4 bases, with 9 bases of the junction left unmatched.